The present entry profiles one T cell receptor beta chain with its context. This sample stems from a study of human versus mouse CDR3 diversity and MHC coevolution. The repertoire was sequenced with immunoSEQ multiplex PCR; TCRdb's copy has only in-frame clones and lacks some. The data show around 74,000 clones, around 93% seen once. Trimming removed 6 bases at V and 4 bases at J, with 10 bases between. Germline V CDR1 and CDR2: DFQATT, SNEGSKA (reference sequence). This CDR3 comprises 11 residues. The chain is built from TRBV20-1 and TRBJ2-7, with D tentatively TRBD1 (6 bases). Input material: naive CD4+ T cells from blood. Described subset: CD45RO-negative CD62L-positive naive CD4 T cells. The sequence was collected from a person aged 25 to 75 in good health. Here the CDR3 reads CSAQGGYEQYF. DNA for the CDR3: TGCAGTGCACAGGGTGGGTACGAGCAGTACTTC.